A single sample gave rise to the 24 T cell receptor beta chains below, sequenced in a study of T cells in Graves' hyperthyroidism and ophthalmopathy. Template material for amplifying TCR beta CDR3 regions consisted of RNA transcripts. A set of HTBI primers served as the primers for a first-round RT-PCR of the TCR CDR3. TCRdb used MiXCR to reprocess the multiplex PCR reads, holding one entry per CDR3 protein. The table includes some 300,000 distinct CDR3 sequences, roughly 19% detected once. Sequencing was done on a sample of blood. The receptor source for this set is a man aged 50 or older with Graves' ophthalmopathy.

This clonotype was found many times. This chain uses TRBV6-5 with TRBJ2-7; the match to TRBD1 covers 8 bases. The ends lost 0 bases at V and 7 bases at J; junction bases unmatched: 20. CDR3 length: 19 residues. Germline values: CDR1 MNHEY, CDR2 SVGAGI. This CDR3 is CASSYSPPGTGGQAREQYF. CDR3 DNA: TGTGCCAGCAGTTACTCCCCTCCCGGGACAGGAGGTCAGGCCAGGGAGCAGTACTTC.

This clonotype appeared a few times. The V and J genes are TRBV3-1 and TRBJ2-3, with D unclear. V dropped 0 bases and J dropped 2 bases, with 9 bases sitting between them. CDR3 size: 15 residues. Germline CDR1 LGHDT, CDR2 YNNKEL (reference sequence). CDR3 in DNA: TGTGCCAGCAGCCAAGATTTGGTGGACACAGATACGCAGTATTTT. This gives the protein CASSQDLVDTDTQYF.

This clonotype was seen many times. This chain joins TRBV7-2 and TRBJ2-1; possibly TRBD1 or TRBD2 for D (6 bases each). This CDR3 is built from 16 residues. Between the trimmed V and J ends, which lost 4 bases and 7 bases, there was a span of 20 bases. The V gene's germline CDR1 is SGHTA and CDR2 FQGNSA. CDR3 DNA: TGTGCCAGCAGCTCCCGGGTCGGGGGCGCGTGGAATGAGCAGTTCTTC. Residues: CASSSRVGGAWNEQFF. Based on the CDR3 plus reference TRBV7-2 and TRBJ2-1, the full variable domain is GAGVSQSPSNKVTEKGKDVELRCDPISGHTALYWYRQSLGQGLEFLIYFQGNSAPDKSGLPSDRFSAERTGGSVSTLTIQRTQQEDSAVYLCASSSRVGGAWNEQFFGPGTRLTVL.

The table lists this clonotype with many counts. V and J are TRBV11-2 and TRBJ1-2; D gene uncertain. This CDR3 is built from 15 residues. Germline CDR1 SGHAT, CDR2 FQNNGV. Trimming left V 5 bases short and J 8 bases short, with 21 bases between. CDR3 in DNA: TGTGCCAGCAGCCCCCATGGTAGGACTGTTGAGGGCTACACCTTC. The encoded protein is CASSPHGRTVEGYTF.

Comments on this clonotype: The junction and the germline gene differ at one end; a read error may be behind it. The chain has TRBV7-9 and TRBJ2-7; 7 bases line up with TRBD1. This CDR3 has 14 residues. CDR1 and CDR2 from the germline V gene are SEHNR and FQNEAQ (reference sequence). DNA for the CDR3: TGTGCCAGCAGCCCGTGGGGGACAGCCAACGAGCGGTACTTC. Its translation: CASSPWGTANERYF. Using reference TRBV7-9 and TRBJ2-7 for the parts outside the CDR3, the full variable domain is DTGVSQNPRHKITKRGQNVTFRCDPISEHNRLYWYRQTLGQGPEFLTYFQNEAQLEKSRLLSDRFSAERPKGSFSTLEIQRTEQGDSAMYLCASSPWGTANERYFGPGTRLTVT.

This chain links TRBV30 with TRBJ2-2, with 8 bases that match TRBD1. The CDR3 is made up of 17 amino acids. The germline V gene encodes CDR1 GTSNPN and CDR2 SVGIG (reference sequence). V was clipped by 5 bases and J by 4 bases; unmatched bases: 15. DNA of the CDR3: TGTGCCTGGGGCTCCCCAGGGGGCGGCAAATTCACCGGGGAGCTGTTTTTT. Translating it yields CAWGSPGGGKFTGELFF.

About this clonotype itself: With a much larger clone just one base away, this may be a read error. This CDR3 is CASSLERYGCTF. DNA of the CDR3: TGTGCCAGCAGCTTAGAGCGGTATGGCTGCACCTTC. V gene TRBV7-9 combines with J gene TRBJ1-2; D not resolved. This CDR3 is built from 12 residues. Germline CDR1 reads SEHNR; CDR2 reads FQNEAQ (reference sequence).

In the case of this clonotype: This may stem from a read error, because a much larger clone lies one nucleotide away. V usage is TRBV29-1 and J usage is TRBJ2-3; D not resolved. V lost 2 bases and J lost 8, with 14 bases in between. The V gene's germline CDR1 is SQVTM and CDR2 ANQGSEA. The CDR3 is 13 residues long. As DNA, the CDR3 is TGCAGCGTTGAAAGTACAATTTTTTCTACGCAGTATTTT. Translating gives CSVESTIFSTQYF.

This clonotype was found many times. This sequence joins TRBV3-1 and TRBJ1-3; tentatively, D is TRBD1 (5 bases). The CDR3 sequence is 15 residues long. Germline CDR1 is LGHDT and CDR2 is YNNKEL (reference sequence). The ends were cut back, 1 base at V and 2 bases at J, with 9 bases in the middle. CDR3 coding DNA: TGTGCCAGCAGCCAAGGGGGGTCTACTGGAAACACCATATATTTT. Translated, it gives CASSQGGSTGNTIYF.

This clonotype was counted only a few times. This chain joins TRBV12-3 or TRBV12-4 and TRBJ2-7, with D possibly called TRBD1 or TRBD2 (5 bases each). V was pared by 5 bases and J by 3 bases, with 17 bases between. This CDR3 region has 15 residues. This CDR3 is CASSLSRDRYYEQYF. The CDR3 DNA reads as TGTGCCAGCAGTCTATCCCGGGACCGTTACTACGAGCAGTACTTC.

V gene TRBV6-1 combines with J gene TRBJ2-5; the match to TRBD2 covers 11 bases. CDR1 and CDR2 from the germline V gene are MNHNS and SASEGT. Trimming took 5 bases from V and 1 from J; bases not matched to a gene: 3. CDR3 length: 15 amino acids. Here the CDR3 DNA reads TGTGCCAGCAGTCTGACTAGCGGGATCCAAGAGACCCAGTACTTC. Translating gives CASSLTSGIQETQYF.

This chain joins TRBV5-6 and TRBJ1-2; 9 bases match TRBD1. The CDR3 contains 16 residues. V lost 3 bases and J lost 3; bases outside the gene matches: 9. Germline V gene sequence: CDR1 SGHDT, CDR2 YYEEEE. CDR3 loop: CASSYWGTGRDYGYTF. The CDR3 bases are TGTGCCAGCAGCTATTGGGGGACAGGGCGGGACTATGGCTACACCTTC.

This rearrangement joins TRBV10-2 to TRBJ2-2; D may match TRBD1 or TRBD2 (5 bases each). The germline gives CDR1 WSHSY, CDR2 SAAADI. The CDR3 sequence is 15 residues long. Trimming took off 2 bases at V and 2 bases at J, with 9 bases between the two ends. This CDR3 is CASSELGGNTGELFF. The CDR3 nucleotides read TGCGCCAGCAGTGAGCTTGGGGGAAACACCGGGGAGCTGTTTTTT.

The J gene is TRBJ2-7, the V gene TRBV4-2, with 8 bases lining up with TRBD1. Germline trimming cut 4 bases from V and 3 bases from J; bases unmatched to any gene: 8. Germline V gene sequence: CDR1 LGHNA, CDR2 YNFKEQ. The CDR3 extends over 15 amino acids. CDR3 region: CASSPSPTGDYEQYF. The CDR3 nucleotides read TGTGCCAGCAGCCCCTCACCGACAGGGGACTACGAGCAGTACTTC.

The chain couples TRBV28 to TRBJ2-7; D is unresolved. Trimming left V 6 bases short and J 2 bases short, with 17 bases between. The CDR3 has 15 amino acids. CDR1 is MDHEN and CDR2 is SYDVKM in the germline V gene. DNA of the CDR3: TGTGCCAGCAGCTTAGTTCGAACGGCAACCTACGAGCAGTACTTC. Encoded protein: CASSLVRTATYEQYF.

The chain couples TRBV10-3 to TRBJ1-1; perhaps TRBD1 as D (5 bases). This CDR3 spans 12 amino acids. CDR1 is ENHRY and CDR2 is SYGVKD in the germline V gene. Trimming took off 6 bases at V and 4 bases at J, with 9 bases between the two ends. CDR3 amino acids: CAISRQTTEAFF. Written as DNA, the CDR3 is TGTGCCATCAGCAGACAGACCACTGAAGCTTTCTTT.

This clonotype was detected ten times or more. V usage is TRBV7-9 and J usage is TRBJ2-1; TRBD2 aligns across 12 bases. This CDR3 has 18 amino acids. From germline, CDR1 is SEHNR and CDR2 FQNEAQ (reference sequence). With V trimmed by 3 bases and J by 2 bases, 8 bases remained unmatched. CDR3 bases: TGTGCCAGCAGCTTGACCACCGCTAGCGGGAGGGCCTACAATGAGCAGTTCTTC. Its protein product is CASSLTTASGRAYNEQFF. The full variable domain, with the rest looked up from reference TRBV7-9 and TRBJ2-1, is DTGVSQNPRHKITKRGQNVTFRCDPISEHNRLYWYRQTLGQGPEFLTYFQNEAQLEKSRLLSDRFSAERPKGSFSTLEIQRTEQGDSAMYLCASSLTTASGRAYNEQFFGPGTRLTVL.

This clonotype was seen a handful of times. This chain joins TRBV5-4 and TRBJ1-2, with a possible D match to TRBD1 (5 bases). Germline V gives CDR1 SGHNT, CDR2 YYREEE (reference sequence). This CDR3 spans 15 amino acids. V lost 5 bases, J lost 7 bases, and 21 bases lay in between. The CDR3 coding sequence is TGTGCCAGCAGTCCCGGGACCGACTATCCACTTGGCTACACCTTC. This gives the protein CASSPGTDYPLGYTF.

The chain links TRBV10-2 to TRBJ2-3; a possible D gene is TRBD1 (5 bases). V was pared by 7 bases and J by 0 bases, with 8 bases between. Germline values: CDR1 WSHSY, CDR2 SAAADI. CDR3 length equals 13 residues. This chain's CDR3 is CASIGASTDTQYF. CDR3 DNA sequence: TGCGCCAGCATAGGGGCTAGCACAGATACGCAGTATTTT.

This clonotype was detected a few times. Its ends do not fully match the called genes, so a read error is possible. This rearrangement joins TRBV3-1 to TRBJ2-1, with 10 bases identical to TRBD2. The germline gives CDR1 LGHDT, CDR2 YNNKEL (reference sequence). This CDR3 is 16 amino acids long. The CDR3, as DNA: TGTGGCAGCAGCCAAGGAGGTAGCGGGAGGCCAAATGAGCAGTTCTTC. Residues: CGSSQGGSGRPNEQFF.

This clonotype was detected a few times. The chain employs TRBV10-3 and TRBJ2-3; 13 bases map to TRBD2. This CDR3 region has 15 residues. CDR1 is ENHRY and CDR2 is SYGVKD in the germline V gene. J gave up 4 bases and V 9 bases, and 7 bases lay outside the gene matches. The CDR3 is CAIQGTSGNSDTQYF. The DNA of the CDR3 is TGTGCCATTCAAGGGACTAGCGGGAACTCAGATACGCAGTATTTT.

This chain joins TRBV20-1 and TRBJ2-3, with 11 bases fitting TRBD2. Germline CDR1 reads DFQATT; CDR2 reads SNEGSKA (reference sequence). This CDR3 has 15 amino acids. The V and J ends lost 3 bases and 4 bases, in that order; junction bases with no gene match: 6. The CDR3 sequence is CSASALAGAPDTQYF. In DNA, the CDR3 is TGCAGTGCTAGCGCACTAGCGGGAGCCCCAGATACGCAGTATTTT.

CDR3 loop: CASSRGGSGRDNEQFF. CDR3 bases: TGTGCCAGCAGCCGGGGGGGGAGCGGGAGGGACAATGAGCAGTTCTTC. The gene calls are TRBV6-2 or TRBV6-3 and TRBJ2-1; 10 nucleotides align to TRBD2. Germline V gene lookup returns CDR1 MNHEY and CDR2 SVGEGT. V lost 6 bases, J lost 5 bases, and 10 bases stayed unmatched. The CDR3 has 16 residues.

The rearrangement joins TRBV19 to TRBJ2-1; 13 positions agree with TRBD2. There are 17 residues in the CDR3. V trimming: 5 bases; J trimming: 3 bases; junction bases outside the gene matches: 7. Germline V lookup: CDR1 LNHDA, CDR2 SQIVND (reference sequence). The CDR3 here is CASSRRTSGSGYNEQFF. The DNA of the CDR3 is TGTGCCAGTAGTCGTCGGACTAGCGGGAGTGGCTACAATGAGCAGTTCTTC.